Below, one T cell receptor (beta chain) is given with its context. The data were produced by immunoSEQ multiplex PCR, yet TCRdb's version contains in-frame clones alone and is incomplete. The data contain 55,000 to 70,000 clones, approximately 95% of them singletons. A roughly 0.45-1 mL peripheral blood aliquot was taken intraoperatively from four of eight donors. Blood DNA came from all available leukocytes, not a fixed cell number. V gave up 8 bases and J gave up 3 bases, with 13 bases separating them. Germline V gene lookup returns CDR1 SNHLY and CDR2 FYNNEI. The CDR3 spans 13 residues. The sample originates from a study of human thymus T cells.

The sample consisted of blood. The rearrangement links TRBV2 to TRBJ1-1; possibly TRBD1 for D (5 bases). The sequence came from a boy in the first two years of life with a congenital heart defect but otherwise immunologically healthy. DNA of the CDR3: TGTGCCAGCCAAGGGGACTCGGACACTGAAGCTTTCTTT. As protein: CASQGDSDTEAFF.